The rows below give T cell receptor beta chains drawn from one sample of a study of blood T cell repertoires in COVID-19. The data were produced by immunoSEQ multiplex PCR, yet TCRdb's version contains in-frame clones alone and is incomplete. The sample gives more than 95,000 clones, approximately 81% of which show up once; 37% is in the top ten. The specimen sequenced was peripheral blood. These receptors came from a middle-aged man with active or convalescent COVID-19. CDR3s include the opening cysteine and the closing phenylalanine or tryptophan. D genes are given only for firm matches. Some rows mark clone size as missing; the rest say once, few, many or name a class of expanded clone.

D	size	V	J	DNA	CDR3
-	-	TRBV5-1	TRBJ1-3	TGCGCCAGCAGTTTCGACACCTACTCTGGAAACACCATATATTTT	CASSFDTYSGNTIYF
-	-	TRBV20-1	TRBJ2-3	TGCAGTGCTAGACCCGAGAGGGCGCAGTATTTT	CSARPERAQYF
-	-	TRBV2	TRBJ2-2	TGTGCCAGCAGTCGGACTAAGGGATGGAACACCGGGGAGCTGTTTTTT	CASSRTKGWNTGELFF
-	few	TRBV5-8	TRBJ2-1	TGTGCCAGCAGCTTGGGGATGACTAGGTCCACCAACAATGAGCAGTTCTTC	CASSLGMTRSTNNEQFF
TRBD1	-	TRBV3-1/TRBV3-2	TRBJ1-2	TGTGCCAGCAGCCAATCCGAGGGACAGTATGGCTACACCTTC	CASSQSEGQYGYTF
-	-	TRBV6-5	TRBJ1-2	TGTGCCAGCAGCGCGGAGAGAGGTGGCCGCTATGGCTACACCTTC	CASSAERGGRYGYTF
-	-	TRBV6-5	TRBJ2-7	TGTGCCAGCAGTACCGGGACAACCGACTACGAGCAGTACTTC	CASSTGTTDYEQYF
TRBD1	-	TRBV27	TRBJ1-2	TGTGCCAGCAGTTTGACAGGGGCGCCGGTAAATGGCTACACCTTC	CASSLTGAPVNGYTF
-	-	TRBV30	TRBJ1-6	TGTGCCTCGGGGGTAATACCACTCGGTTCACCCCTCCACTTT	CASGVIPLGSPLHF
TRBD1	few	TRBV14	TRBJ1-3	TGTGCCAGCAGCCAGATCCAGGGGGCCGGAAACACCATATATTTT	CASSQIQGAGNTIYF
TRBD1	-	TRBV6-1	TRBJ1-6	TGTGCCAGCAGTGAAGAGGGGAGACAGGGCCGTTCACCCCTCCACTTT	CASSEEGRQGRSPLHF
-	-	TRBV29-1	TRBJ1-1	TGCAGCTCCCAGAGGCCGACTGAAGCTTTCTTT	CSSQRPTEAFF
-	-	TRBV28	TRBJ1-3	TGTGCCAGCAGTTCGGCCCAGGGCCCTGGAAACACCATATATTTT	CASSSAQGPGNTIYF
-	-	TRBV9	TRBJ1-2	TGTGCCAGCAGCGTAGACGGACTCTATGGCTACACCTTC	CASSVDGLYGYTF
-	-	TRBV19	TRBJ1-5	TGTGCCAGTAGCAACGAGGGGGGGTTAGGCAATCAGCCCCAGCATTTT	CASSNEGGLGNQPQHF
TRBD1	-	TRBV4-3	TRBJ2-6	TGCGCCAGCAGCCAAGAGGACAGGGAAGTGGGTGGGGCCAACGTCCTGACTTTC	CASSQEDREVGGANVLTF
-	-	TRBV10-3	TRBJ1-1	TGTGCCATCAGTGAGTCTTCGGGGTGGGGGAACACTGAAGCTTTCTTT	CAISESSGWGNTEAFF
-	-	TRBV3-1/TRBV3-2	TRBJ1-3	TGTGCCAGCAGCCCTCTCGGAAACACCATATATTTT	CASSPLGNTIYF
TRBD2	-	TRBV6-5	TRBJ2-7	TGTGCCAGCAGTTACTCGACTAGCGTTCCCTACGAGCAGTACTTC	CASSYSTSVPYEQYF
-	few	TRBV4-3	TRBJ2-3	TGCGCCAGCAGCCAAGGTCTGGTATCGGGAGATACGCAGTATTTT	CASSQGLVSGDTQYF
TRBD1	-	TRBV7-9	TRBJ1-1	TGTGCCAGCAGCTCGTCCCAAACAGGGGTAGAAGCTTTCTTT	CASSSSQTGVEAFF
TRBD1	-	TRBV6-6	TRBJ1-2	TGTGCCAGCCGCCGACAGGGGGGCTATGGCTACACCTTC	CASRRQGGYGYTF
-	-	TRBV28	TRBJ2-4	TGTGCCAGCATGGCCCCAGGCAGCCTTGAAGGGGTTCAGTACTTC	CASMAPGSLEGVQYF
-	-	TRBV6-5	TRBJ1-5	TGTGCCAGCAGTTCCGACATTCTCTTGGCGCCCCAGCATTTT	CASSSDILLAPQHF
-	-	TRBV6-5	TRBJ1-2	TGTGCCAGCAGTTACTCTTTTAGTGCCGATGGCTACACCTTC	CASSYSFSADGYTF
-	-	TRBV7-9	TRBJ1-2	TGTGCCGGGGGGAGGTATGGCTACACCTTC	CAGGRYGYTF
-	-	TRBV7-8	TRBJ1-2	TGTGCCAGCAGCTTCTCAGGGCTGGTGAATGGCTACACCTTC	CASSFSGLVNGYTF
-	-	TRBV6-5	TRBJ1-2	TGTGCCAGCAGCGTTTATCGGACAGTTAACTATGGCTACACCTTC	CASSVYRTVNYGYTF
TRBD2	-	TRBV10-3	TRBJ2-5	TGTGCCATCAGTAAGCGGGACCAACAAGAGACCCAGTACTTC	CAISKRDQQETQYF
TRBD1	-	TRBV10-3	TRBJ2-7	TGTGCCATCAGTGGAGGGACAGGGGACTACGAGCAGTACTTC	CAISGGTGDYEQYF
TRBD1	few	TRBV29-1	TRBJ2-7	TGCAGCGTTGAGTACGACAGGGGCAAGTACGAGCAGTACTTC	CSVEYDRGKYEQYF
TRBD1	-	TRBV30	TRBJ1-5	TGTGCCTGGTCCAGGGGGGCGAGTCAGCCCCAGCATTTT	CAWSRGASQPQHF
-	-	TRBV19	TRBJ1-1	TGTGCCAGTAGTATTCAGGGGTTCCGTGACACTGAAGCTTTCTTT	CASSIQGFRDTEAFF
-	-	TRBV9	TRBJ2-7	TGTGCCAGCAGCGTAGGACAGAAGATAGGGGACGAGCAGTACTTC	CASSVGQKIGDEQYF
-	-	TRBV10-3	TRBJ2-2	TGTGCCATCCCAAGGGCGCAGGGGTCGGGCACCGGGGAGCTGTTTTTT	CAIPRAQGSGTGELFF
-	-	TRBV5-4	TRBJ2-6	TGTGCCAGCAGCTTGGGCAGGGAAGCTGATACTGGGGCCAACGTCCTGACTTTC	CASSLGREADTGANVLTF
-	-	TRBV29-1	TRBJ2-1	TGCAGCGTGGGACTCACTCCACGCTGGAATGAGCAGTTCTTC	CSVGLTPRWNEQFF
-	-	TRBV19	TRBJ2-1	TGTGCCAGTAGTATAACGACGGCCGAGGGTGAGCAGTTCTTC	CASSITTAEGEQFF
TRBD2	-	TRBV11-2	TRBJ2-7	TGTGCCAGCAGCTTACCGGGACTAGAATACGAGCAGTACTTC	CASSLPGLEYEQYF
-	-	TRBV4-1	TRBJ2-3	TGCGCCAGCAGCCAAGATCCGGTGGGTAAGGGGACAGATACGCAGTATTTT	CASSQDPVGKGTDTQYF
TRBD1	-	TRBV5-1	TRBJ2-5	TGCGCCAGCAGCCCAGACAGGGTCCAAGAGACCCAGTACTTC	CASSPDRVQETQYF
-	few	TRBV9	TRBJ2-2	TGTGCCAGCAACAGTCGTGACACCGGGGAGCTGTTTTTT	CASNSRDTGELFF
-	-	TRBV6-5	TRBJ1-1	TGTGCCAGCAGGGGGGACGGGGGAACTGAAGCTTTCTTT	CASRGDGGTEAFF
TRBD1	few	TRBV9	TRBJ1-5	TGTGCCAGCAGCGACGGGACAGGGGGGAGTCAGCCCCAGCATTTT	CASSDGTGGSQPQHF
TRBD2	-	TRBV7-2	TRBJ2-1	TGTGCCAGCAGCTTACCGGGGTGGACTAGAGCCAATGAGCAGTTCTTC	CASSLPGWTRANEQFF
-	-	TRBV3-1/TRBV3-2	TRBJ2-7	TGTGCCAGCAGCCAAGAGGCCAGAACGGGTGAGCAGTACTTC	CASSQEARTGEQYF
TRBD1	-	TRBV5-1	TRBJ1-1	TGCGCCAGCAGCCCCGGACAGGCGGGCACTGAAGCTTTCTTT	CASSPGQAGTEAFF
-	-	TRBV19	TRBJ1-1	TGTGCCAGTAGTATTCGGGGGAACACTGAAGCTTTCTTT	CASSIRGNTEAFF